This entry lists 13 T cell receptor beta chains sequenced from one sample in a study of cytotoxic CD8 clonotypes in ibrutinib-treated CLL. Generated by immunoSEQ multiplex PCR, the TCRdb table keeps only in-frame clones and is missing some. The table has roughly 36,000 clones, approximately 70% seen once. This specimen consisted of PBMCs, obtained before ibrutinib treatment. Receptors were obtained from a human donor with chronic lymphocytic leukemia.

This clone has a handful of counts. The J gene is TRBJ1-4, the V gene TRBV30, with D hard to call. From germline, CDR1 is GTSNPN and CDR2 SVGIG (reference sequence). V lost 4 bases, J lost 7 bases, and 13 bases lay in between. The CDR3 spans 13 residues. The CDR3: CAWNTDLREKLFF. In DNA form, the CDR3 reads TGTGCCTGGAACACGGACCTCCGTGAAAAACTGTTTTTT.

The chain uses TRBV4-1 and TRBJ1-1; no reliable D call. There are 14 residues in the CDR3. Germline CDR1 reads MGHRA; CDR2 reads YSYEKL. V was trimmed by 1 base and J by 0 bases, leaving 6 bases between them. This CDR3 reads CASSQVGLNTEAFF. In DNA form, the CDR3 reads TGCGCCAGCAGCCAAGTGGGTCTGAACACTGAAGCTTTCTTT.

The chain carries TRBV2 and TRBJ1-5, with D perhaps TRBD1 (5 bases). CDR1 and CDR2 (germline): SNHLY, FYNNEI. The CDR3 extends over 14 amino acids. V was shortened by 4 bases and J by 1 base, with 8 bases between the two germline ends. The CDR3 DNA reads TGTGCCAGCAGTGCGAGGACAAGCAATCAGCCCCAGCATTTT. It is translated as CASSARTSNQPQHF.

This chain uses TRBV27 with TRBJ2-2; 9 bases map to TRBD1. Germline V CDR1 and CDR2: MNHEY, SMNVEV (reference sequence). This CDR3 is built from 17 residues. Trimming at V came to 4 bases and at J to 3 bases, leaving 9 bases not matched to a gene. CDR3: CASSSPGQGAHTGELFF. CDR3 sequence (DNA): TGTGCCAGCAGTTCGCCGGGACAGGGAGCTCACACCGGGGAGCTGTTTTTT.

The chain employs TRBV28 and TRBJ2-5, with D maybe TRBD2 (5 bases). Germline CDR1 is MDHEN and CDR2 is SYDVKM. The CDR3 consists of 15 residues. V was shortened by 5 bases and J by 3 bases, with 16 bases between the two germline ends. CDR3 sequence reads: CASSPLASSEETQYF. CDR3 DNA sequence: TGTGCCAGCAGTCCCCTAGCCAGTTCTGAAGAGACCCAGTACTTC.

This clone appeared a few times. This chain connects TRBV7-8 to TRBJ1-1; D is uncertain. The CDR3 runs to 13 residues. The germline V and J ends were trimmed by 2 bases and 5 bases, with 9 bases remaining between them. CDR1 is SGHVS, CDR2 FQNEAQ, per germline. The DNA of the CDR3 is TGTGCCAGCAGCTTAAATTTGATTACTGAAGCTTTCTTT. Protein sequence: CASSLNLITEAFF.

J is TRBJ1-1 and V is TRBV2; D is possibly TRBD1 (5 bases). The CDR3 is 17 residues long. The V gene's germline CDR1 is SNHLY and CDR2 FYNNEI. Trimming shortened V by 2 bases and J by 1 base, and 17 bases separated the two germline ends. This chain's CDR3 is CASSERGYLNRNTEAFF. Written as DNA, the CDR3 is TGTGCCAGCAGTGAAAGGGGCTATCTCAACCGGAACACTGAAGCTTTCTTT.

The rearrangement links TRBV13 to TRBJ1-2, with a possible D match to TRBD1 (5 bases). Per the germline V gene, CDR1 is PRHDT and CDR2 is FYEKMQ (reference sequence). V lost 5 bases and J lost 3, with 10 bases in between. This CDR3 has 13 residues. The CDR3 nucleotides are TGTGCCAGCAGCAACAGGCCGTACTATGGCTACACCTTC. Amino acids: CASSNRPYYGYTF.

The rearrangement links TRBV6-5 to TRBJ2-3, with TRBD1 matching 11 bases. The CDR3 contains 13 residues. Trimming at V came to 11 bases and at J to 1 base, leaving 2 bases not matched to a gene. Per the germline V gene, CDR1 is MNHEY and CDR2 is SVGAGI. CDR3 sequence: CALGQGGTDTQYF. The CDR3 region has the DNA TGTGCCTTGGGACAGGGGGGCACAGATACGCAGTATTTT.

The CDR3 sequence is CASSREGPYEQYF. In nucleotides, the CDR3 is TGTGCCAGCTCCAGGGAGGGTCCCTACGAGCAGTACTTC. V is TRBV18 and J is TRBJ2-7, with TRBD2 matching over 7 bases. Germline trimming cut 6 bases from V and 2 bases from J; bases unmatched to any gene: 4. CDR3 length equals 13 residues. Germline V gene sequence: CDR1 KGHSH, CDR2 LQKENI.

The J gene is TRBJ1-2, the V gene TRBV28; TRBD1 matches 7 bases. The CDR3 totals 13 residues. V was clipped by 11 bases and J by 4 bases; unmatched bases: 10. Germline V gene lookup returns CDR1 MDHEN and CDR2 SYDVKM. CDR3 nucleotide sequence: TGTGCCGCAGCTGGTAGGGGGCCCTATGGCTACACCTTC. Translation gives CAAAGRGPYGYTF.

This clone was recorded once. The rearrangement links TRBV9 to TRBJ2-7; 7 bases match TRBD2. Germline lookup yields CDR1 SGDLS and CDR2 YYNGEE. The CDR3 runs 13 residues. V trimming: 0 bases; J trimming: 3 bases; junction bases outside the gene matches: 0. The CDR3 coding sequence is TGTGCCAGCAGCGTAGGGACTAGCTACGAGCAGTACTTC. Its protein product is CASSVGTSYEQYF. The full variable domain, in which reference TRBV9 and TRBJ2-7 provide the parts outside the CDR3, is DSGVTQTPKHLITATGQRVTLRCSPRSGDLSVYWYQQSLDQGLQFLIQYYNGEERAKGNILERFSAQQFPDLHSELNLSSLELGDSALYFCASSVGTSYEQYFGPGTRLTVT.

V and J are TRBV4-1 and TRBJ1-1; D not certain. Germline V gene sequence: CDR1 MGHRA, CDR2 YSYEKL. Trimming cost V 1 base and J 3 bases, with 12 bases left between them. This CDR3 is built from 15 residues. The CDR3: CASSQGPKWDTEAFF. In DNA form, the CDR3 reads TGCGCCAGCAGCCAAGGCCCCAAATGGGACACTGAAGCTTTCTTT.